The clone carrying this T cell receptor (beta chain) was counted between two and nine times. Its antigen is unidentified. This record comes from a study of beta chain features in type 1 diabetes. Of the isolated RNA, all was reverse transcribed, and so the sequenced material was expressed TCRB transcripts. TCRdb keeps only in-frame clones here, not all; method: immunoSEQ multiplex PCR. This table has 110,000 to 150,000 clones, about a tenth appearing once. Whole-study findings and limits: The question of HLA type influencing TCRB rearrangement was one that remained unresolved here. Naive, central memory and Treg TCRB repertoires appeared more alike in patients than in healthy donors.

Heparinised blood was drawn once per donor, averaging roughly 110 mL. Sorting of CD4+ naive, central memory, regulatory and stem cell-like memory cells was performed via CD45RO/CCR7/CD25/CD127/CD95/CD27. Germline V gene lookup returns CDR1 SGHTA and CDR2 FQGNSA. The CDR3 covers 15 residues. V lost 6 bases to trimming and J lost 5 bases; unmatched junction nucleotides: 6. What was sequenced was central memory CD4+ T cells from blood. This clonotype was sampled from a young man in good health. The chain recombines TRBV7-2 with TRBJ2-5; 13 positions match TRBD2. The CDR3 here is CASSRTSGGVETQYF. CDR3 DNA: TGTGCCAGCAGTAGGACTAGCGGGGGCGTGGAGACCCAGTACTTC.